Shown below are 28 T cell receptor beta chains from a single sample sequenced in a study of CD8 T cells in Susac syndrome. It was with random hexamers that roughly 0.5 to 1 ug RNA was reverse transcribed. TCRdb called the immunoSEQ multiplex PCR reads again in MiXCR, with one record for every CDR3 protein. The data show over 150,000 distinct CDR3 sequences, 93% seen once. Material: CD4+ T cells from PBMCs. The receptors derive from a human donor with multiple sclerosis.

In its sample, this clonotype was seen once. V gene TRBV11-2 combines with J gene TRBJ2-5, with a tentative D call TRBD2 (6 bases). The V end was cut by 1 base, the J end by 2 bases, with 14 bases between. The length of the CDR3 is 16 residues. CDR1 is SGHAT and CDR2 is FQNNGV in the germline V gene. This CDR3 is CASSLVGGGTQETQYF. CDR3 DNA: TGTGCCAGCAGCTTAGTTGGGGGTGGGACTCAAGAGACCCAGTACTTC.

The DNA for the CDR3 is TGTGCCAGCAGCTTATGGGGGCCCACCGGGGAGCTGTTTTTT. Residues: CASSLWGPTGELFF. The gene calls are TRBV7-2 and TRBJ2-2, with D tentatively TRBD1 (6 bases). From germline, CDR1 is SGHTA and CDR2 FQGNSA. CDR3 length equals 14 residues. V was clipped by 2 bases and J by 4 bases, with 8 bases between them.

V is TRBV28 and J is TRBJ2-7; 9 nucleotides match TRBD2. CDR3 length: 14 amino acids. With V trimmed by 6 bases and J by 2 bases, 5 bases remained unmatched. Germline loops: CDR1 MDHEN, CDR2 SYDVKM. CDR3 region: CASRTVAGAYEQYF. The CDR3 DNA is TGTGCCAGCAGGACCGTAGCGGGAGCCTACGAGCAGTACTTC.

The J gene is TRBJ2-1, the V gene TRBV7-2, with 7 bases fitting TRBD2. Germline-derived CDR1 and CDR2 are SGHTA and FQGNSA. The CDR3 is 12 residues long. The junction had 9 bases not matched to a gene; V was cut back by 6 bases and J by 13 bases. The CDR3 sequence: CASRPPSGRQFF. The CDR3 DNA reads TGTGCCAGCAGACCCCCTAGCGGTAGACAGTTCTTC.

The V call is TRBV27, the J call TRBJ2-5; D uncertain. The CDR3 sequence is 14 residues long. Trimming left V 6 bases short and J 0 bases short, with 11 bases between. The germline CDR1 and CDR2 sequences are MNHEY and SMNVEV (reference sequence). The CDR3 is CASSRYGYQETQYF. CDR3 bases: TGTGCCAGCAGCCGATATGGGTACCAAGAGACCCAGTACTTC.

The V and J genes are TRBV30 and TRBJ2-5; the match to TRBD1 covers 7 bases. J was trimmed by 5 bases and V by 2 bases; bases with no gene match: 5. Germline V gene lookup returns CDR1 GTSNPN and CDR2 SVGIG (reference sequence). This CDR3 region has 13 residues. The DNA of the CDR3 is TGTGCCTGGAGTCAAGGGGGCGGTGAGACCCAGTACTTC. Translated: CAWSQGGGETQYF. The full variable domain, with the rest looked up from reference TRBV30 and TRBJ2-5, is SQTIHQWPATLVQPVGSPLSLECTVEGTSNPNLYWYRQAAGRGLQLLFYSVGIGQISSEVPQNLSASRPQDRQFILSSKKLLLSDSGFYLCAWSQGGGETQYFGPGTRLLVL.

The chain joins TRBV6-5 to TRBJ1-2; D gene ambiguous. The germline V and J ends were trimmed by 2 bases and 6 bases, with 13 bases remaining between them. This CDR3 contains 14 residues. Per germline, CDR1 MNHEY and CDR2 SVGAGI. The CDR3 region has the DNA TGTGCCAGCAGTTACGACCGACGTACCCATGGCTACACCTTC. This sequence encodes CASSYDRRTHGYTF.

CDR3 coding DNA: TGCAGTGCTAGAGTGGCCCCTCAGGGGACCTACGAGCAGTACTTC. This codes for CSARVAPQGTYEQYF. The J gene is TRBJ2-7, the V gene TRBV20-1; TRBD1 is a possible D gene (6 bases). Per germline, CDR1 DFQATT and CDR2 SNEGSKA (reference sequence). Trimming took 1 base from V and 2 from J, leaving 15 bases between them. The CDR3 spans 15 residues.

The chain links TRBV2 to TRBJ2-4, with D perhaps given as TRBD1 or TRBD2 (6 bases each). This CDR3 is built from 13 residues. The V and J ends lost 7 bases and 10 bases respectively, with 17 bases between them. Per the germline V gene, CDR1 is SNHLY and CDR2 is FYNNEI. Here the CDR3 reads CASTEVKGGIQYF. The DNA of the CDR3 is TGTGCCAGCACCGAGGTGAAAGGGGGGATTCAGTACTTC.

J is TRBJ1-2 and V is TRBV5-6, with D unresolved. The germline gives CDR1 SGHDT, CDR2 YYEEEE. The CDR3 length is 17 residues. The V and J ends lost 4 bases and 1 base respectively, with 20 bases between them. The CDR3, as DNA: TGTGCCAGCAGCCCTCGAAGCCGGCAGTCCCTTAACTATGGCTACACCTTC. Encoded protein: CASSPRSRQSLNYGYTF.

J is TRBJ1-1 and V is TRBV12-3 or TRBV12-4; unclear D gene. V was trimmed by 3 bases and J by 0 bases, leaving 8 bases between them. This CDR3 comprises 14 residues. CDR3 loop: CASSFSEMNTEAFF. In DNA, the CDR3 is TGTGCCAGCAGTTTCAGTGAGATGAACACTGAAGCTTTCTTT.

CDR3 residues: CASTPKGTSGGENIQYF. CDR3 DNA: TGTGCCAGCACCCCAAAGGGGACTAGCGGGGGGGAAAACATTCAGTACTTC. The chain recombines TRBV12-3 or TRBV12-4 with TRBJ2-4; 16 bases map to TRBD2. The CDR3 contains 17 residues. V dropped 7 bases and J dropped 5; count of bases not matched to a gene: 8.

V is TRBV3-1 and J is TRBJ2-5, with no clear D. Trimming removed 8 bases from V and 4 bases from J, with 11 bases in between. This CDR3 spans 12 amino acids. Germline V gene sequence: CDR1 LGHDT, CDR2 YNNKEL (reference sequence). This CDR3 reads CASATEAETQYF. The CDR3 DNA is TGTGCCAGCGCTACCGAAGCAGAGACCCAGTACTTC.

The chain recombines TRBV12-3 or TRBV12-4 with TRBJ2-3; tentatively, D is TRBD2 (6 bases). V dropped 8 bases and J dropped 0 bases, with 15 bases sitting between them. There are 15 residues in the CDR3. The CDR3: CASGHPGTSTDTQYF. The CDR3, as DNA: TGTGCCAGCGGGCATCCCGGGACTAGCACAGATACGCAGTATTTT.

This sequence joins TRBV24-1 and TRBJ2-1; 12 bases align to TRBD2. Trimming at V came to 10 bases and at J to 6 bases, leaving 9 bases not matched to a gene. Germline CDR1 is KGHDR and CDR2 is SFDVKD. There are 15 residues in the CDR3. For the CDR3, the DNA is TGTGCCACGGGACTAGCGGGTAGTGGGGTCAATGAGCAGTTCTTC. It is translated as CATGLAGSGVNEQFF.

The V and J genes are TRBV28 and TRBJ2-7, with D possibly TRBD1 on 6 matching bases. Germline V gene lookup returns CDR1 MDHEN and CDR2 SYDVKM. This CDR3 is built from 13 residues. V was trimmed by 6 bases and J by 3 bases, leaving 12 bases between them. The CDR3: CASRGHPIYEQYF. Here the CDR3 DNA reads TGTGCCAGCAGGGGACATCCTATCTACGAGCAGTACTTC. Looking up the rest from reference TRBV28 and TRBJ2-7 gives the full variable domain: DVKVTQSSRYLVKRTGEKVFLECVQDMDHENMFWYRQDPGLGLRLIYFSYDVKMKEKGDIPEGYSVSREKKERFSLILESASTNQTSMYLCASRGHPIYEQYFGPGTRLTVT.

The chain uses TRBV20-1 and TRBJ2-7; D unclear. Germline loops: CDR1 DFQATT, CDR2 SNEGSKA (reference sequence). This CDR3 is 13 amino acids long. The germline V and J ends were trimmed by 4 bases and 2 bases, with 12 bases remaining between them. The CDR3 nucleotides are TGCAGTGCTAACGCCGGCAGAGCCTACGAGCAGTACTTC. Protein product: CSANAGRAYEQYF.

V usage is TRBV18 and J usage is TRBJ2-7; 15 bases are a match to TRBD2. CDR3 size: 15 residues. The germline gives CDR1 KGHSH, CDR2 LQKENI. With 6 bases clipped from V and 7 bases from J, the junction kept 7 bases outside the gene matches. In nucleotides, the CDR3 is TGTGCCAGCTCGCCGGGACTAGCGGGAGGTAATGAGCAGTACTTC. This translates into CASSPGLAGGNEQYF. Variable domain in full (rest from reference TRBV18 and TRBJ2-7): NAGVMQNPRHLVRRRGQEARLRCSPMKGHSHVYWYRQLPEEGLKFMVYLQKENIIDESGMPKERFSAEFPKEGPSILRIQQVVRGDSAAYFCASSPGLAGGNEQYFGPGTRLTVT.

The CDR3 region has the DNA TGTGCCAGCAGAGGGACTAGCGGACCCTACGAGCAGTACTTC. Translated: CASRGTSGPYEQYF. This chain uses TRBV2 with TRBJ2-7; 11 nucleotides align to TRBD2. The CDR3 consists of 14 residues. Losses at the gene ends were 6 bases for V and 2 bases for J; bases not matched to a gene: 3. CDR1 is SNHLY, CDR2 FYNNEI, per germline.

The chain is built from TRBV10-3 and TRBJ2-5; D is tentatively TRBD1 or TRBD2 (5 bases each). V was shortened by 3 bases and J by 5 bases, with 13 bases between the two germline ends. The CDR3 covers 14 residues. Looked up from germline, CDR1 is ENHRY and CDR2 is SYGVKD. The DNA for the CDR3 is TGTGCCATCAGTGATCGGGGCAGTCGGGAGACCCAGTACTTC. Translation: CAISDRGSRETQYF.

V is TRBV7-2 and J is TRBJ2-2; 7 bases are shared with TRBD1. This CDR3 has 14 residues. J was trimmed by 5 bases and V by 10 bases; bases with no gene match: 10. The germline V gene has CDR1 SGHTA and CDR2 FQGNSA. The CDR3 loop is CATRGGRETGELFF. The CDR3 nucleotides read TGTGCCACCAGAGGGGGCCGTGAGACCGGGGAGCTGTTTTTT.

The chain has TRBV21-1 and TRBJ2-2; the DNA was not compared with TRBD1, the D call given in the table. TRBV21-1 is a documented pseudogene. The CDR3 is 20 amino acids. The CDR3 here is CASSKTFSGTGRECTGELFF. The CDR3 DNA is TGTGCCAGCAGCAAAACATTCTCGGGAACAGGGCGGGAATGCACCGGGGAGCTGTTTTTT.

This chain uses TRBV5-4 with TRBJ1-3; 10 nucleotides line up with TRBD1. The CDR3 runs to 15 residues. Germline CDR1 is SGHNT and CDR2 is YYREEE (reference sequence). Trimming at V came to 5 bases and at J to 4 bases, leaving 6 bases not matched to a gene. This CDR3 reads CASSRQGASGNTIYF. DNA for the CDR3: TGTGCCAGCAGTAGACAGGGGGCGTCGGGAAACACCATATATTTT.

V is TRBV19 and J is TRBJ2-6; D gene ambiguous. CDR3 length: 15 amino acids. Germline assignment: CDR1 LNHDA and CDR2 SQIVND (reference sequence). V lost 3 bases to trimming and J lost 1 base, with 7 bases between them. For the CDR3, the DNA is TGTGCCAGTAGTATGAGGCTATCTGGGGCCAACGTCCTGACTTTC. Amino acids: CASSMRLSGANVLTF.

The rearrangement links TRBV12-3 or TRBV12-4 to TRBJ1-5; maybe TRBD1 (6 bases). Trimming removed 5 bases at V and 7 bases at J, with 18 bases between. This CDR3 is 15 amino acids long. The CDR3 coding sequence is TGTGCCAGCAGTCCACAGGGTATCGGATGGCAGCCCCAGCATTTT. Translation: CASSPQGIGWQPQHF.

The V gene is TRBV11-2, the J gene TRBJ2-7, with TRBD1 identical over 12 bases. The CDR3 loop spans 15 amino acids. Trimming at V came to 4 bases and at J to 6 bases, leaving 7 bases not matched to a gene. Germline V gene sequence: CDR1 SGHAT, CDR2 FQNNGV. CDR3 in DNA: TGTGCCAGCAGCTCCCGGGGACAGGGGGCTAGCGAGCAGTACTTC. Translating it yields CASSSRGQGASEQYF.

The chain couples TRBV27 to TRBJ2-6; no reliable D call. CDR1 is MNHEY and CDR2 is SMNVEV in the germline V gene (reference sequence). The CDR3 runs to 14 residues. V shed 5 bases and J shed 2 bases, with 7 bases lying between them. CDR3 in DNA: TGTGCCAGCAGTACAGCAGCTGGGGCCAACGTCCTGACTTTC. Protein: CASSTAAGANVLTF.

The chain has TRBV6-6 and TRBJ2-7; weak D call: TRBD1 (5 bases). Germline V CDR1 and CDR2: MNHNY, SVGAGI (reference sequence). Trimming removed 8 bases from V and 4 bases from J, with 12 bases in between. The CDR3 is made up of 12 amino acids. CDR3 sequence: CASGQGTYEQYF. CDR3 nucleotides: TGTGCCAGCGGCCAGGGAACTTACGAGCAGTACTTC.